Each of the 31 T cell receptor beta chains below was sequenced from the same sample in a study of CD8+CD57+ T cells in acquired aplastic anemia (dated by TCRdb to the late 2010s). Patients chosen for sequencing had shown expansion of CD8+CD57+ cells by flow cytometry. This sample was sequenced with an Illumina HiSeq 2000. Genomic DNA served as template for TCR beta VDJ combination and CDR3 sequence profiling. Starting from the raw public reads, TCRdb applied fastp trimming at Q25, assembled clones with MiXCR and retained in-frame beta chains. Rows with one shared CDR3 protein collapse into an entry with the most common genes and DNA. The sample records around 500,000 distinct CDR3 sequences, around 33% of which are singletons. The ten largest clonotypes hold about 0.8% of the sample. Material for sequencing was sorted CD4+, CD8+, or CD8+CD57+ T cells (not recorded which) from PBMCs. The receptors stem from a human donor with aplastic anemia.

This chain links TRBV12-3 or TRBV12-4 with TRBJ2-6; a weak D match, TRBD2 (6 bases). Deletions cut 8 bases from V and 4 bases from J, with 18 bases between. This CDR3 spans 16 amino acids. CDR3 in DNA: TGTGCCAGCGCGGTTGCGGGACCGGTAGGGGCCAACGTCCTGACTTTC. Translating gives CASAVAGPVGANVLTF.

The chain links TRBV11-1 to TRBJ1-6, with a possible D match to TRBD1 (5 bases). Between the trimmed V and J ends, which lost 5 bases and 6 bases, there was a span of 17 bases. Germline V gene data show CDR1 as SGHAT and CDR2 as FQDESV (reference sequence). The CDR3 runs to 16 residues. The CDR3 protein is CASSLGTGKSNSPLHF. The CDR3 coding sequence is TGTGCCAGCAGCCTAGGGACGGGGAAGTCTAATTCACCCCTCCACTTT.

Turning to this clonotype: One junction end does not reproduce the germline sequence, and a read error may be involved. The genes are TRBV11-1 and TRBJ2-1; 10 bases are a match to TRBD2. The CDR3 spans 14 residues. Germline CDR1 reads SGHAT; CDR2 reads FQDESV (reference sequence). The DNA for the CDR3 is TGTGCCAGCAGCCTAGCGGGAGTAACTAACATTCAGTTCTTC. Translation: CASSLAGVTNIQFF.

This clonotype has ten or more counts. The chain recombines TRBV2 with TRBJ2-7; tentative D call: TRBD2 (5 bases). Germline V gene sequence: CDR1 SNHLY, CDR2 FYNNEI. V was trimmed by 1 base and J by 1 base, leaving 11 bases between them. The CDR3 has 15 amino acids. The CDR3 sequence is CASSEVFPGSYEQYF. CDR3 sequence (DNA): TGTGCCAGCAGTGAAGTTTTTCCGGGGTCCTACGAGCAGTACTTC.

This clonotype was counted a single time. It may be a read error: a sequence one base away is much more abundant. The J gene is TRBJ1-2, the V gene TRBV20-1; D might be TRBD1 (6 bases). This CDR3 has 14 amino acids. Germline V CDR1 and CDR2: DFQATT, SNEGSKA (reference sequence). With 5 bases removed from V and 4 bases from J, the gap between germline ends came to 17 bases. Written as DNA, the CDR3 is TGCAGTGCTCCCTTGGGGGCACCCCCCTATGGCTACACCTTC. This gives the protein CSAPLGAPPYGYTF.

Many counts were recorded for this clonotype. This chain connects TRBV7-2 to TRBJ2-1; tentatively, D is TRBD2 (6 bases). Trimming shortened V by 4 bases and J by 0 bases, and 16 bases separated the two germline ends. Looked up from germline, CDR1 is SGHTA and CDR2 is FQGNSA. This CDR3 has 17 residues. CDR3 DNA: TGTGCCAGCAGCTCCACCGTGGCGGGAAGCTCCTACAATGAGCAGTTCTTC. Translation: CASSSTVAGSSYNEQFF.

Note on this clonotype: This could be a read error, since a much larger clone is one nucleotide away. The chain uses TRBV5-8 and TRBJ2-7; a possible D gene is TRBD1 (5 bases). The CDR3 runs 12 residues. Per germline, CDR1 SGHTS and CDR2 YDEGEE. V was clipped by 10 bases and J by 1 base, with 12 bases between them. CDR3 nucleotides: TGTGCCGTGGATAGGGGTTCCTACGAGCAGTACTTC. It is translated as CAVDRGSYEQYF.

This clonotype was recorded a few times. This may come from a read error, since a much larger clone is one base off. V usage is TRBV19 and J usage is TRBJ1-5, with a weak D call TRBD1 (6 bases). The CDR3 consists of 15 residues. Germline V lookup: CDR1 LNHDA, CDR2 SQIVND (reference sequence). The CDR3 loop reads CAGSIVDSHYQPQHF. The CDR3 region has the DNA TGTGCCGGTAGTATAGTGGACAGTCATTATCAGCCCCAGCATTTT.

Ten or more counts support this clonotype. This sequence joins TRBV7-2 and TRBJ1-2; D is perhaps TRBD1 (5 bases). Germline lookup yields CDR1 SGHTA and CDR2 FQGNSA. The CDR3 has 12 residues. The V gene lost 5 bases and the J gene lost 7 bases, with 11 bases spanning the gap. The DNA of the CDR3 is TGTGCCAGCAGCAAAGCTACAGGTGGCTACACCTTC. Translating it yields CASSKATGGYTF.

There are many counts of this clonotype. The chain recombines TRBV29-1 with TRBJ1-1; no clear D. The germline CDR1 and CDR2 sequences are SQVTM and ANQGSEA. The CDR3 sequence is 12 residues long. With 5 bases removed from V and 5 bases from J, the gap between germline ends came to 12 bases. The CDR3 bases are TGCAGCGTTCAACTCTCGAGAACTGAAGCTTTCTTT. It yields the protein CSVQLSRTEAFF.

In its sample, this clonotype was seen a few times. The V call is TRBV15, the J call TRBJ1-6; D uncertain. This CDR3 contains 11 residues. The ends were cut back, 6 bases at V and 13 bases at J, with 10 bases in the middle. The germline V gene encodes CDR1 LNHNV and CDR2 YYDKDF (reference sequence). CDR3 residues: CATRRRNPLHF. DNA of the CDR3: TGTGCCACCAGGAGACGGAACCCCCTCCACTTT.

This clonotype has a handful of counts. The chain joins TRBV6-1 to TRBJ1-6; D uncertain. With 5 bases removed from V and 0 bases from J, the gap between germline ends came to 17 bases. Germline V gives CDR1 MNHNS, CDR2 SASEGT. There are 18 residues in the CDR3. The CDR3 loop is CASSLRTTGSSYNSPLHF. CDR3 DNA: TGTGCCAGCAGTCTCCGGACCACGGGAAGCTCCTATAATTCACCCCTCCACTTT.

The V call is TRBV6-6, the J call TRBJ2-1; D not resolved. The CDR3 spans 14 residues. The germline V gene has CDR1 MNHNY and CDR2 SVGAGI (reference sequence). V was shortened by 6 bases and J by 2 bases, with 11 bases between the two germline ends. The CDR3 protein is CASSKGGTYNEQFF. In DNA form, the CDR3 reads TGTGCCAGCAGCAAGGGCGGAACCTACAATGAGCAGTTCTTC.

This chain connects TRBV6-5 to TRBJ2-7, with D possibly being TRBD2 (6 bases). Germline values: CDR1 MNHEY, CDR2 SVGAGI. Trimming removed 2 bases at V and 2 bases at J, with 13 bases between. The CDR3 loop spans 15 amino acids. CDR3 protein: CASSYAGGVTYEQYF. CDR3 in DNA: TGTGCCAGCAGTTACGCAGGAGGGGTCACCTACGAGCAGTACTTC.

The chain employs TRBV7-1 and TRBJ2-7; 7 bases match TRBD1. TRBV7-1 is annotated as an ORF whose role is uncertain. The CDR3 length is 13 residues. V dropped 2 bases and J dropped 6; count of bases not matched to a gene: 4. The CDR3 protein is CASSSPTGAEQYF. In DNA form, the CDR3 reads TGTGCCAGCAGCTCACCCACAGGGGCCGAGCAGTACTTC.

As regards this clonotype: The junction and the germline gene differ at one end; a read error may be behind it. The chain combines TRBV7-9 with TRBJ2-7, with D maybe TRBD2 (6 bases). The length of the CDR3 is 15 residues. The V gene's germline CDR1 is SEHNR and CDR2 FQNEAQ (reference sequence). CDR3 residues: CASSRRELVSHEQYF. Written as DNA, the CDR3 is TGTGCCAGCAGCCGCCGGGAGCTAGTCTCCCACGAGCAGTACTTC.

The chain joins TRBV30 to TRBJ1-2; weak D call: TRBD1 (6 bases). Germline V lookup: CDR1 GTSNPN, CDR2 SVGIG (reference sequence). The CDR3 is 15 residues long. V was clipped by 4 bases and J by 3 bases, with 18 bases between them. CDR3 protein: CAWMAGAQGHYGYTF. CDR3 coding DNA: TGTGCCTGGATGGCAGGGGCCCAGGGTCACTATGGCTACACCTTC.

This chain connects TRBV3-1 to TRBJ1-1; no definite D call. The CDR3 length is 15 residues. The V end lost 0 bases, the J end lost 0 bases, and 8 bases lay between the germline ends. Germline CDR1 and CDR2: LGHDT and YNNKEL (reference sequence). This CDR3 is CASSQDRPVNTEAFF. The CDR3 DNA sequence: TGTGCCAGCAGCCAAGATCGTCCCGTGAACACTGAAGCTTTCTTT.

The rearrangement links TRBV20-1 to TRBJ2-3; 7 nucleotides match TRBD2. This CDR3 region has 14 residues. J was trimmed by 12 bases and V by 1 base; bases with no gene match: 13. Germline CDR1 DFQATT, CDR2 SNEGSKA (reference sequence). The CDR3 loop is CSARAAGEPPVQYF. CDR3 coding DNA: TGCAGTGCTAGAGCGGCGGGAGAGCCCCCTGTCCAGTATTTT.

Concerning this clonotype itself: At one end, the junction sequence differs from germline, possibly due to a read error. The chain has TRBV10-2 and TRBJ1-1, with D hard to call. The CDR3 spans 11 residues. CDR1 is WSHSY and CDR2 is SAAADI in the germline V gene. The CDR3 DNA is TGTGCCAGCAGTTCCCAGAGAAAAGCTTTCTTT. The encoded protein is CASSSQRKAFF.

The V and J genes are TRBV20-1 and TRBJ1-5; D call uncertain. The germline V gene has CDR1 DFQATT and CDR2 SNEGSKA (reference sequence). CDR3 length: 14 amino acids. V was shortened by 7 bases and J by 3 bases, with 16 bases between the two germline ends. CDR3: CSVGPQLDNQPQHF. CDR3 bases: TGCAGTGTGGGTCCTCAGCTCGACAATCAGCCCCAGCATTTT.

This clonotype has a single count. The CDR3 region has the DNA TGTGCCACCAGCGCGTGGGGCAGGATCACAGATACGCAGTATTTT. Protein product: CATSAWGRITDTQYF. The chain links TRBV15 to TRBJ2-3, with D tentatively TRBD1 (5 bases). Looked up from germline, CDR1 is LNHNV and CDR2 is YYDKDF (reference sequence). This CDR3 region has 15 residues. The V end was cut by 5 bases, the J end by 2 bases, with 14 bases between.

Comment on this clonotype: Being one base from a much bigger clone, this may be a read error. The chain couples TRBV11-2 to TRBJ1-5, with 8 bases that match TRBD1. CDR3 length: 15 residues. Trimming took 8 bases from V and 7 from J; bases not matched to a gene: 13. Germline CDR1 is SGHAT and CDR2 is FQNNGV. The CDR3 nucleotides read TGTGCCAGCGGCCCGGGGACAGGCAGGCAGCAGCCCCAGCATTTT. It yields the protein CASGPGTGRQQPQHF.

The genes are TRBV20-1 and TRBJ1-1, with D possibly TRBD1 on 6 matching bases. Trimming cost V 6 bases and J 2 bases, with 13 bases left between them. The CDR3 contains 13 residues. CDR1 DFQATT and CDR2 SNEGSKA come from the germline V gene (reference sequence). The CDR3 nucleotides are TGCAGTGCCACCGTCGGGACAAACACTGAAGCTTTCTTT. Translation: CSATVGTNTEAFF.

This clonotype has at least ten counts. The CDR3 DNA reads TGCAGCGGTAGAGGATACTCTAGCTCCTACAATGAGCAGTTCTTC. Translated, it gives CSGRGYSSSYNEQFF. The chain couples TRBV29-1 to TRBJ2-1, with D hard to call. Trimming removed 7 bases at V and 0 bases at J, with 16 bases between. Germline V gene lookup returns CDR1 SQVTM and CDR2 ANQGSEA. The CDR3 runs to 15 residues.

The V gene is TRBV3-1, the J gene TRBJ2-7; D is ambiguous. The germline gives CDR1 LGHDT, CDR2 YNNKEL (reference sequence). The CDR3 is made up of 12 amino acids. The germline V and J ends were trimmed by 4 bases and 5 bases, with 9 bases remaining between them. CDR3 protein: CASSLLPNEQYF. DNA of the CDR3: TGTGCCAGCAGCCTGTTGCCAAACGAGCAGTACTTC.

This clonotype was seen more than once but under ten times. The chain is built from TRBV3-1 and TRBJ1-3; D might be TRBD1 (6 bases). This CDR3 spans 15 amino acids. With 0 bases removed from V and 5 bases from J, the gap between germline ends came to 11 bases. Germline-derived CDR1 and CDR2 are LGHDT and YNNKEL (reference sequence). The CDR3 sequence is CASSQEGRGRNTIYF. The CDR3 nucleotides read TGTGCCAGCAGCCAAGAGGGCAGGGGCAGAAACACCATATATTTT.

The sample holds a few counts of this clonotype. The V gene is TRBV12-3 or TRBV12-4, the J gene TRBJ2-7; D not certain. V lost 3 bases to trimming and J lost 3 bases, with 15 bases between them. The CDR3 totals 15 residues. CDR3 DNA: TGTGCCAGCAGTTTTGATGGCCAGGCTTTCTACGAGCAGTACTTC. This sequence encodes CASSFDGQAFYEQYF.

The chain links TRBV5-1 to TRBJ2-1; TRBD2 agrees at 12 bases. Germline-derived CDR1 and CDR2 are SGHRS and YFSETQ. V shed 3 bases and J 6 bases; nucleotides not matched to a gene: 7. This CDR3 has 16 residues. In DNA form, the CDR3 reads TGCGCCAGCAGCTCTTCCCTAGCGGGAGGGTTCAATGAGCAGTTCTTC. This encodes CASSSSLAGGFNEQFF.

This clonotype was seen only a few times. The chain joins TRBV11-2 to TRBJ1-2; D might be TRBD1 (6 bases). Trimming removed 0 bases at V and 8 bases at J, with 19 bases between. Germline assignment: CDR1 SGHAT and CDR2 FQNNGV. The CDR3 has 16 residues. The CDR3 loop is CASSLDSLGGAEGYTF. The DNA for the CDR3 is TGTGCCAGCAGCTTAGACTCTCTGGGGGGGGCGGAAGGCTACACCTTC.

The chain uses TRBV25-1 and TRBJ2-7, with TRBD1 matching over 7 bases. The germline V gene encodes CDR1 MGHDK and CDR2 SYGVNS. This CDR3 has 15 residues. Trimming cost V 8 bases and J 5 bases; bases outside gene matches: 15. In DNA form, the CDR3 reads TGTGCCAGCTCACCTCAACCACAGGGGTTGAACGAGCAGTACTTC. Translation gives CASSPQPQGLNEQYF.